The rows below give T cell receptor beta chains drawn from one sample of a study of blood T cell repertoires in COVID-19. Libraries were prepared by immunoSEQ multiplex PCR; TCRdb keeps only in-frame clonotypes and omits some of them. The data hold roughly 170,000 clones, with approximately 80% observed a single time. Sequencing was performed on PBMCs or T cells enriched from blood (not recorded which). The receptors derive from a woman aged 45-65 years who had recovered from COVID-19. The CDR3 runs from the conserved cysteine through the conserved F or W. A D gene is named only where the DNA matches it firmly. Clone size, where shown, is once, few, many, or a class for clones that have expanded.

clone size	V gene	J gene	D gene	CDR3 protein	CDR3 DNA
few	TRBV7-9	TRBJ1-1	TRBD1	CAQIETGVNTEAFF	TGTGCCCAGATCGAGACAGGGGTGAACACTGAAGCTTTCTTT
few	TRBV7-2	TRBJ2-5	TRBD2	CASSLGLAGGAETQYF	TGTGCCAGCAGCTTAGGTCTAGCGGGAGGTGCGGAGACCCAGTACTTC
-	TRBV3-1/TRBV3-2	TRBJ2-5	TRBD1	CASSSRGQETQYF	TGTGCCAGCAGCTCCAGGGGGCAAGAGACCCAGTACTTC
-	TRBV12-3/TRBV12-4	TRBJ1-5	-	CASTFNRDQPQHF	TGTGCCAGCACCTTCAACAGGGACCAGCCCCAGCATTTT
-	TRBV12-3/TRBV12-4	TRBJ2-3	-	CASRIGGTDTQYF	TGTGCCAGCAGGATAGGGGGCACAGATACGCAGTATTTT
-	TRBV5-5	TRBJ2-2	TRBD1	CASSFDRVPGELFF	TGTGCCAGCAGCTTCGACAGGGTCCCCGGGGAGCTGTTTTTT
-	TRBV5-1	TRBJ1-1	-	CASSPEGETEAFF	TGCGCCAGCAGCCCGGAGGGTGAGACTGAAGCTTTCTTT
-	TRBV7-8	TRBJ1-5	TRBD1	CASSRDRVVTQPQHF	TGTGCCAGCAGCCGGGACAGGGTTGTGACTCAGCCCCAGCATTTT
-	TRBV30	TRBJ1-2	-	CAGQFGKNGYTF	TGTGCCGGACAGTTTGGGAAGAACGGCTACACCTTC
-	TRBV9	TRBJ2-1	-	CASSVAHGRWNEQFF	TGTGCCAGCAGCGTAGCTCATGGCAGGTGGAATGAGCAGTTCTTC
-	TRBV10-2	TRBJ1-6	-	CASSESSEHLNNSPLHF	TGCGCCAGCAGTGAGAGTTCGGAGCACCTTAATAATTCACCCCTCCACTTT
-	TRBV5-1	TRBJ2-3	TRBD2	CASSLALAGGPGDTQYF	TGCGCCAGCAGCTTGGCCCTAGCGGGAGGGCCGGGGGATACGCAGTATTTT
-	TRBV29-1	TRBJ2-7	TRBD2	CSVGGQREATYEQYF	TGCAGCGTCGGAGGGCAGCGGGAGGCCACCTACGAGCAGTACTTC
once	TRBV5-1	TRBJ1-5	-	CASSLEPGQGGQPQHF	TGCGCCAGCAGCTTGGAACCAGGGCAGGGAGGTCAGCCCCAGCATTTT
-	TRBV7-2	TRBJ1-1	-	CASSKNRLEAFF	TGTGCCAGCAGCAAAAACAGGTTAGAAGCTTTCTTT
-	TRBV20-1	TRBJ2-7	-	CSASDNAGQYF	TGCAGTGCTAGTGATAACGCCGGGCAGTACTTC
-	TRBV19	TRBJ2-1	TRBD1	CASSLGPSGTGQFF	TGTGCCAGTAGCCTAGGGCCCTCCGGGACAGGGCAGTTCTTC
-	TRBV19	TRBJ1-1	-	CASSIDRGNEAFF	TGTGCCAGTAGTATAGATCGGGGGAATGAAGCTTTCTTT
-	TRBV6-5	TRBJ1-5	TRBD1	CASSQGAFGNQPQHF	TGTGCCAGCAGTCAGGGGGCTTTCGGCAATCAGCCCCAGCATTTT
-	TRBV18	TRBJ2-5	-	CASSPGVWETQYF	TGTGCCAGCTCACCGGGAGTATGGGAGACCCAGTACTTC
-	TRBV12-3/TRBV12-4	TRBJ1-1	-	CASTVPPRREAFF	TGTGCCAGCACAGTCCCGCCGCGGCGGGAAGCTTTCTTT
-	TRBV10-3	TRBJ2-1	TRBD1	CAAHSGGVYNEQFF	TGTGCCGCACATTCAGGGGGCGTTTACAATGAGCAGTTCTTC
-	TRBV6-5	TRBJ2-1	TRBD2	CASRQAGAHNEQFF	TGTGCCAGCAGGCAAGCGGGAGCACACAATGAGCAGTTCTTC
-	TRBV28	TRBJ1-6	TRBD1	CASSPGQGTSPLHF	TGTGCCAGCAGCCCCGGACAGGGTACTTCACCCCTCCACTTT
-	TRBV19	TRBJ1-5	-	CASRKIGISNQPQHF	TGTGCCAGTAGGAAAATCGGGATAAGCAATCAGCCCCAGCATTTT
-	TRBV18	TRBJ1-1	TRBD1	CASSPGQGARHTEAFF	TGTGCCAGCTCACCAGGACAGGGGGCAAGGCACACTGAAGCTTTCTTT
-	TRBV6-1	TRBJ2-3	-	CASSEQGTGTDTQYF	TGTGCCAGCAGTGAACAGGGTACGGGTACAGATACGCAGTATTTT
-	TRBV19	TRBJ2-1	-	CASSIGSGDYNEQFF	TGTGCCAGTAGTATAGGATCCGGGGACTACAATGAGCAGTTCTTC
few	TRBV30	TRBJ2-7	-	CAWNPPSSYEQYF	TGTGCCTGGAATCCCCCCAGCTCCTACGAGCAGTACTTC
-	TRBV5-1	TRBJ2-3	-	CASSFLAHSTDTQYF	TGCGCCAGCAGCTTCTTAGCGCATAGCACAGATACGCAGTATTTT
few	TRBV6-1	TRBJ2-7	TRBD2	CASSEAGGPYEQYF	TGTGCCAGCAGCGAAGCGGGAGGGCCTTACGAGCAGTACTTC
-	TRBV28	TRBJ1-2	-	CASRPGQTLNYGYTF	TGTGCCAGCAGGCCCGGACAAACCCTTAACTATGGCTACACCTTC
-	TRBV5-1	TRBJ2-7	-	CASSLSGGGGFYEQYF	TGCGCCAGCAGCCTCAGTGGGGGCGGGGGATTCTACGAGCAGTACTTC
-	TRBV20-1	TRBJ1-2	-	CSARSVYGYTF	TGCAGTGCTAGATCTGTCTATGGCTACACCTTC
-	TRBV29-1	TRBJ2-1	-	CSVAGNIGSYNEQFF	TGCAGCGTCGCGGGCAATATTGGTAGTTACAATGAGCAGTTCTTC
-	TRBV3-1/TRBV3-2	TRBJ1-6	TRBD1	CASRMGQINSPLHF	TGTGCCAGCAGGATGGGACAGATTAATTCACCCCTCCACTTT